The entry that follows covers one T cell receptor beta chain sequence. Sequencing used immunoSEQ multiplex PCR; TCRdb keeps in-frame clones, though not all of them. This table holds under 450,000 clones, 95% found once. Per germline, CDR1 MNHEY and CDR2 SMNVEV (reference sequence). The CDR3 contains 15 residues. The ends lost 5 bases at V and 5 bases at J; junction bases unmatched: 9. These data come from a study of shared T cell receptors in the human thymus. This TCR came from a human donor. The sample was thymocytes. The chain employs TRBV27 and TRBJ2-5, with TRBD1 matching 9 bases. The CDR3 nucleotides are TGTGCCAGCAGTGGCCGGGACAGGGTAGGGGAGACCCAGTACTTC. It codes for CASSGRDRVGETQYF.